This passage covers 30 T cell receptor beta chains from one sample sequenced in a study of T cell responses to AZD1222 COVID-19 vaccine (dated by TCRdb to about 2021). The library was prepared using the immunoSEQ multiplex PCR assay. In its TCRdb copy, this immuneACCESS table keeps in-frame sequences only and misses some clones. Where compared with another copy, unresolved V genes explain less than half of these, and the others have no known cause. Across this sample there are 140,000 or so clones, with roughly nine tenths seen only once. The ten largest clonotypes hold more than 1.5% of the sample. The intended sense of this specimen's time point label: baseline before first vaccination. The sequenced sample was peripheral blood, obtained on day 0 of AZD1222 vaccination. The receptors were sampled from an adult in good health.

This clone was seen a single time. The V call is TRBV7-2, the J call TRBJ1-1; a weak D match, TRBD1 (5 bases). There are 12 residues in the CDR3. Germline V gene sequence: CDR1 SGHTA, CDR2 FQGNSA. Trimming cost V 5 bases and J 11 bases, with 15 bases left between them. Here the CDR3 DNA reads TGTGCCAGCAGCCGGGACGGGGTGCGTGCTTTCTTT. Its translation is CASSRDGVRAFF. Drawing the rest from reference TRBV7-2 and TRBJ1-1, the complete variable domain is GAGVSQSPSNKVTEKGKDVELRCDPISGHTALYWYRQSLGQGLEFLIYFQGNSAPDKSGLPSDRFSAERTGGSVSTLTIQRTQQEDSAVYLCASSRDGVRAFFGQGTRLTVV.

The CDR3 DNA is TGTGCCAGCAGCTTGGGGCCAACAGATACGCAGTATTTT. It encodes CASSLGPTDTQYF. The rearrangement joins TRBV5-6 to TRBJ2-3; D is unclear. The CDR3 covers 13 residues. Trimming cost V 0 bases and J 3 bases, with 5 bases left between them. CDR1 is SGHDT, CDR2 YYEEEE, per germline.

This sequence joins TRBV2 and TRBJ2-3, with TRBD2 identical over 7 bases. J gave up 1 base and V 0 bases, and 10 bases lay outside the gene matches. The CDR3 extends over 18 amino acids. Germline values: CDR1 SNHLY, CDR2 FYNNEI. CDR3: CASSEALLAGVGTDTQYF. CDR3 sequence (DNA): TGTGCCAGCAGTGAAGCGCTTCTTGCGGGGGTGGGCACAGATACGCAGTATTTT.

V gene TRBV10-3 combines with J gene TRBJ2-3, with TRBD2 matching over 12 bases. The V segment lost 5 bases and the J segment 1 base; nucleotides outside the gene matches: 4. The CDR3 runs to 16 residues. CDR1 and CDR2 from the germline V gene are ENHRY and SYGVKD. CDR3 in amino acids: CAISRPSGGGTDTQYF. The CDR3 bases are TGTGCCATCAGTAGGCCTAGCGGGGGGGGCACAGATACGCAGTATTTT.

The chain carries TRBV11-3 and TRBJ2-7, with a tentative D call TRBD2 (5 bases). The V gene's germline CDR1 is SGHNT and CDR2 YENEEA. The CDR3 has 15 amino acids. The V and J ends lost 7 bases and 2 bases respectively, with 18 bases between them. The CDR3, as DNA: TGTGCCAGCACCTATAGCGAGCCACAAACCTACGAGCAGTACTTC. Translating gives CASTYSEPQTYEQYF.

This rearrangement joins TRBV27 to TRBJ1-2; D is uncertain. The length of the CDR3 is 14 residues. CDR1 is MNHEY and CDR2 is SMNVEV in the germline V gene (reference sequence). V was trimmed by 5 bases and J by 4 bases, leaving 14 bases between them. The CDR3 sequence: CASSPHTTVYGYTF. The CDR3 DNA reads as TGTGCCAGCAGTCCCCATACCACGGTCTATGGCTACACCTTC.

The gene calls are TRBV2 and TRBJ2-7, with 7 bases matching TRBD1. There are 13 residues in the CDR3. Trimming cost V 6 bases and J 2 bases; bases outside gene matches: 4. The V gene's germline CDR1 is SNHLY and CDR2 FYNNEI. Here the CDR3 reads CASSDRVPYEQYF. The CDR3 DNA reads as TGTGCCAGCAGCGACAGGGTTCCCTACGAGCAGTACTTC.

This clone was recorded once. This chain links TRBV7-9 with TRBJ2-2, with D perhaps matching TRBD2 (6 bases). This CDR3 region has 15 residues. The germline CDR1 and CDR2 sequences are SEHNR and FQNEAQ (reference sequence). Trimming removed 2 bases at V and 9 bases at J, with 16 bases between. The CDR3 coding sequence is TGTGCCAGCAGCTTATGGTCGGGGGTTTCGCGGGAGCTGTTTTTT. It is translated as CASSLWSGVSRELFF.

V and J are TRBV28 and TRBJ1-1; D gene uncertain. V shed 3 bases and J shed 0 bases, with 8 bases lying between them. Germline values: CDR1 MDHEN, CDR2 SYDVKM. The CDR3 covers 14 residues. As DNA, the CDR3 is TGTGCCAGCAGTTTTCTGGATGTGAACACTGAAGCTTTCTTT. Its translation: CASSFLDVNTEAFF.

CDR3 DNA sequence: TGCGCCAGCAGACGGGACCCTTTAGGAAATGAGCAGTTCTTC. This gives the protein CASRRDPLGNEQFF. The gene calls are TRBV4-1 and TRBJ2-1; D could derive from TRBD1 or TRBD2 (5 bases each). The germline V and J ends were trimmed by 6 bases and 7 bases, with 16 bases remaining between them. This CDR3 has 14 residues. Germline CDR1 reads MGHRA; CDR2 reads YSYEKL.

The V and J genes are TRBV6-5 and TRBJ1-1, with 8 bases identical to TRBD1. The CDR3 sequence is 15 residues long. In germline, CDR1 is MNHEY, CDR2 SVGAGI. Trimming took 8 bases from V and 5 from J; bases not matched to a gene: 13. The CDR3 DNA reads TGTGCCAGCTCCCGGGGGGGACAGGCCACGACTGAAGCTTTCTTT. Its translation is CASSRGGQATTEAFF.

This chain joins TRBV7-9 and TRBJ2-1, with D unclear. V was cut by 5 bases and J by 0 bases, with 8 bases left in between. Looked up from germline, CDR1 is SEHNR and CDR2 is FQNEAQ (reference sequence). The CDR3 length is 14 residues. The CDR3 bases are TGTGCCAGCAGCCTCCCTTACTCCTACAATGAGCAGTTCTTC. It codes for CASSLPYSYNEQFF.

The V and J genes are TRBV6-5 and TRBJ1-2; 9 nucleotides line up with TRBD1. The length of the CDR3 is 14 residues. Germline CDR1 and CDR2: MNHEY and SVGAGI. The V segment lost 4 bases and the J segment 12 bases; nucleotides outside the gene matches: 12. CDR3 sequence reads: CASSSIGYRDRDTF. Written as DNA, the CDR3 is TGTGCCAGCAGTTCCATTGGTTACCGGGACAGGGACACCTTC.

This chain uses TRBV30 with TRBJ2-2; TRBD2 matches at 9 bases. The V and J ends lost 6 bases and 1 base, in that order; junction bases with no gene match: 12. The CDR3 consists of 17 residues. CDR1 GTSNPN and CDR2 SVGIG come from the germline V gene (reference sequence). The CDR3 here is CACLLGGGARNTGELFF. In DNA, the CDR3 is TGTGCCTGCCTACTGGGCGGGGGGGCCCGGAACACCGGGGAGCTGTTTTTT.

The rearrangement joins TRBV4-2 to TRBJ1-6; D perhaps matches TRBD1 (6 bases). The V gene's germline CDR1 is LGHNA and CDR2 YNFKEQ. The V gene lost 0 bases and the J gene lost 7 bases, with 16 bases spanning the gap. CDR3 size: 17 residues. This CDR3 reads CASSQDPLGGENSPLHF. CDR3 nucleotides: TGTGCCAGCAGCCAAGATCCCCTAGGGGGGGAGAATTCACCCCTCCACTTT.

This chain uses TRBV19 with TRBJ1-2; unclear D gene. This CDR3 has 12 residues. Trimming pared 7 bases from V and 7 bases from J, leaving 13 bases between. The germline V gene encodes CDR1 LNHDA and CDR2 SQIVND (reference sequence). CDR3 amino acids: CASTTDLGGYTF. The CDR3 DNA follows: TGTGCCAGTACAACAGATTTAGGTGGCTACACCTTC.

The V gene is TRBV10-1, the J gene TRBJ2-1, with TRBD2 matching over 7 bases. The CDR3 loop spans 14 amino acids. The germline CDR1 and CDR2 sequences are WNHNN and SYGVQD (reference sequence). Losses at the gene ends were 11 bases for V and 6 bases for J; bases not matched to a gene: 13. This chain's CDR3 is CAAPPGEGSNEQFF. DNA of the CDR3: TGCGCCGCCCCCCCGGGGGAGGGAAGCAATGAGCAGTTCTTC.

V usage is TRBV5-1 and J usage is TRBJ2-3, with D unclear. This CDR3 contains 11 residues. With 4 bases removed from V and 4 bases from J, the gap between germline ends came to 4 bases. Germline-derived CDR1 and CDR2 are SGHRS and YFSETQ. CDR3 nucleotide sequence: TGCGCCAGCAGCCCGGCAGATACGCAGTATTTT. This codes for CASSPADTQYF. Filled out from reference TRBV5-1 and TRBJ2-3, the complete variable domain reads KAGVTQTPRYLIKTRGQQVTLSCSPISGHRSVSWYQQTPGQGLQFLFEYFSETQRNKGNFPGRFSGRQFSNSRSEMNVSTLELGDSALYLCASSPADTQYFGPGTRLTVL.

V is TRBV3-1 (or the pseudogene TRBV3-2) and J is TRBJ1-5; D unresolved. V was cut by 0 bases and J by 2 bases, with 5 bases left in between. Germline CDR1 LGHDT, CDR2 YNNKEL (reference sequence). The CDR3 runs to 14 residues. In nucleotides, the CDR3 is TGTGCCAGCAGCCAAGATTGGGGCAATCAGCCCCAGCATTTT. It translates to CASSQDWGNQPQHF.

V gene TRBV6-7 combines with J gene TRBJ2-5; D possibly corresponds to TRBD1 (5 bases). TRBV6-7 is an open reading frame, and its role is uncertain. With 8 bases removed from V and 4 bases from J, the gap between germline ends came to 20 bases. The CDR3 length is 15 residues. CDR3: CASYHRVGVPETQYF. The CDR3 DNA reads TGTGCCAGCTACCATCGGGTAGGGGTTCCAGAGACCCAGTACTTC.

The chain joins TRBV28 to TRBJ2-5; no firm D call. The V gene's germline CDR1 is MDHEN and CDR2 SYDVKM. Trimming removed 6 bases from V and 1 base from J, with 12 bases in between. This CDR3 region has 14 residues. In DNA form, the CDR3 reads TGTGCCAGCAGGAACCTAGGGCTCCAAGAGACCCAGTACTTC. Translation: CASRNLGLQETQYF.

The CDR3 nucleotides are TGCAGTGCTAAGATGAACACTGAAGCTTTCTTT. The encoded protein is CSAKMNTEAFF. The chain couples TRBV20-1 to TRBJ1-1; no firm D call. CDR1 DFQATT and CDR2 SNEGSKA come from the germline V gene (reference sequence). The germline V and J ends were trimmed by 4 bases and 0 bases, with 3 bases remaining between them. The CDR3 extends over 11 amino acids.

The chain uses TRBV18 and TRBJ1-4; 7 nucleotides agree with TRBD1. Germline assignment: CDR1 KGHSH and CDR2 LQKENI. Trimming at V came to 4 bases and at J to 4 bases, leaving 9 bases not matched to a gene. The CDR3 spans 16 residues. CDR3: CASSQSTGAGNEKLFF. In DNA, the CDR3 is TGTGCCAGCTCACAATCTACAGGGGCCGGTAATGAAAAACTGTTTTTT.

Written as DNA, the CDR3 is TGTGCCAGCAGCCCCACCACCGAAACCTATAATTCACCCCTCCACTTT. Translating it yields CASSPTTETYNSPLHF. The chain employs TRBV11-1 and TRBJ1-6; no definite D call. The CDR3 spans 16 residues. Per germline, CDR1 SGHAT and CDR2 FQDESV (reference sequence). V dropped 5 bases and J dropped 2 bases, with 13 bases sitting between them.

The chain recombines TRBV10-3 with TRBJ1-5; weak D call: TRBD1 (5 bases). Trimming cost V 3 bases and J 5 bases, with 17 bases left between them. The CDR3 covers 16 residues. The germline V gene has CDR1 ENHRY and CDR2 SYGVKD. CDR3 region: CAISDWGDGLHQPQHF. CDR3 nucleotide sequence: TGTGCCATCAGTGATTGGGGGGACGGCTTACATCAGCCCCAGCATTTT.

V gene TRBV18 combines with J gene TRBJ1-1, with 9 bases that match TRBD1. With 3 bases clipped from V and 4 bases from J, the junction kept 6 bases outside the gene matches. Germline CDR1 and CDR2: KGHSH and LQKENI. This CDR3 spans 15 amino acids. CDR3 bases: TGTGCCAGCTCACCTTCACAGGGGGCGGCCACTGAAGCTTTCTTT. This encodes CASSPSQGAATEAFF. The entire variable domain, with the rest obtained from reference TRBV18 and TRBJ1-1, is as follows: NAGVMQNPRHLVRRRGQEARLRCSPMKGHSHVYWYRQLPEEGLKFMVYLQKENIIDESGMPKERFSAEFPKEGPSILRIQQVVRGDSAAYFCASSPSQGAATEAFFGQGTRLTVV.

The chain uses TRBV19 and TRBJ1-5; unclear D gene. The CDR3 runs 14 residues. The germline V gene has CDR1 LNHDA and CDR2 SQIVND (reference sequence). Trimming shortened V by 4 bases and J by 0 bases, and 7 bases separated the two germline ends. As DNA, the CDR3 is TGTGCCAGTAGTACCGGGAGTAGCAATCAGCCCCAGCATTTT. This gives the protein CASSTGSSNQPQHF.

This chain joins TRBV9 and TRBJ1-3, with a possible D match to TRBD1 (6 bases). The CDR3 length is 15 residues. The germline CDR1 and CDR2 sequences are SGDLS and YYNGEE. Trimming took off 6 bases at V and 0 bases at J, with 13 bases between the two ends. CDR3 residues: CASNRGGRSGNTIYF. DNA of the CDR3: TGTGCCAGCAACCGGGGGGGCCGCTCTGGAAACACCATATATTTT.

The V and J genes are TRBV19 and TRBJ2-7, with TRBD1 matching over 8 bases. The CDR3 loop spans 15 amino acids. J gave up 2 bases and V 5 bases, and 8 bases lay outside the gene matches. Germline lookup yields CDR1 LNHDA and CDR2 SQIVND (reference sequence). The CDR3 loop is CASSLLGTGAYEQYF. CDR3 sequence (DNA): TGTGCCAGTAGTCTCCTAGGGACAGGTGCCTACGAGCAGTACTTC.

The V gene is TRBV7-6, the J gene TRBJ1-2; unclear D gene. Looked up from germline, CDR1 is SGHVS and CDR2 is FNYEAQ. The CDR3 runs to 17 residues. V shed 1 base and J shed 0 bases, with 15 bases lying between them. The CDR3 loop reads CASSLEVVDPANYGYTF. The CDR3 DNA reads TGTGCCAGCAGCTTAGAGGTGGTGGACCCCGCTAACTATGGCTACACCTTC. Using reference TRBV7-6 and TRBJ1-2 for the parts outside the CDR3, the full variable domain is GAGVSQSPRYKVTKRGQDVALRCDPISGHVSLYWYRQALGQGPEFLTYFNYEAQQDKSGLPNDRFSAERPEGSISTLTIQRTEQRDSAMYRCASSLEVVDPANYGYTFGSGTRLTVV.